The TCR beta chain under discussion was sequenced for a study of CD8 T cells in Susac syndrome. For the study at large: Within the group of sequenced Susac syndrome patients, 5 or 6 had active disease and eight or nine were in remission.

Study results and limitations: It was in TEMRA cells and active patients that Susac CD8+ clonal expansion peaked.

The CDR3 runs to 13 residues. Germline V lookup: CDR1 MNHEY, CDR2 SVGAGI. V was clipped by 10 bases and J by 3 bases, with 16 bases between them. CD8+ and CD4+ T cells from blood underwent TCR beta sequencing, which was carried out in a high-throughput format. Each Susac syndrome patient had definite or probable disease by recently defined criteria. Reverse transcription used roughly 0.5 to 1 ug RNA and random hexamers. TCRdb itself ran the immunoSEQ multiplex PCR reads through MiXCR, one entry per CDR3 protein. The repertoire holds about 110,000 distinct CDR3 sequences, with roughly 94% as singletons. This clonotype was seen just once. Its antigen is not known.

The clonotype originates from a human donor with Susac syndrome. The sequenced material came from CD8+ T cells from PBMCs. The chain links TRBV6-5 to TRBJ2-7; tentative D call: TRBD1 (6 bases). Written as DNA, the CDR3 is TGTGCCACCGCCGAGACAGGTTACTACGAGCAGTACTTC. Translation: CATAETGYYEQYF.